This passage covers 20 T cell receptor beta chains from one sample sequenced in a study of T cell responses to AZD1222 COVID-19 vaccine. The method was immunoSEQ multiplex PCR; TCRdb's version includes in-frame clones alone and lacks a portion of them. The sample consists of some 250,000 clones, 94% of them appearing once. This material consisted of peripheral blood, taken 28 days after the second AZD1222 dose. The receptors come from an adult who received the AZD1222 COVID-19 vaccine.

CDR3 in amino acids: CSVGRHDDTIYF. DNA for the CDR3: TGCAGCGTTGGCCGACACGACGACACCATATATTTT. The chain is built from TRBV29-1 and TRBJ1-3; no reliable D call. Germline V gene lookup returns CDR1 SQVTM and CDR2 ANQGSEA. V was trimmed by 4 bases and J by 8 bases, leaving 12 bases between them. This CDR3 is 12 amino acids long. Filled out from reference TRBV29-1 and TRBJ1-3, the complete variable domain reads SAVISQKPSRDICQRGTSLTIQCQVDSQVTMMFWYRQQPGQSLTLIATANQGSEATYESGFVIDKFPISRPNLTFSTLTVSNMSPEDSSIYLCSVGRHDDTIYFGEGSWLTVV.

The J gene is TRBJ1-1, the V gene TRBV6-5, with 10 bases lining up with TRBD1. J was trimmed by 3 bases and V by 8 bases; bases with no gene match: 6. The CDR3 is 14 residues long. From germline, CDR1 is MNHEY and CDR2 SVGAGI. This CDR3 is CASFRTGGYTEAFF. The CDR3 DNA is TGTGCCAGCTTTCGGACAGGGGGGTACACTGAAGCTTTCTTT.

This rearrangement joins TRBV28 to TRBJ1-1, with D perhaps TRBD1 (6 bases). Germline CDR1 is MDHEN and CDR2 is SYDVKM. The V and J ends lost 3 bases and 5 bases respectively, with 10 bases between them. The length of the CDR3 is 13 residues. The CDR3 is CASSFRGETEAFF. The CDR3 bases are TGTGCCAGCAGTTTCAGGGGAGAGACTGAAGCTTTCTTT.

The CDR3 nucleotides read TGCGCCAGCAGCCAAGTGGGGGGACTAGCGGGAACAAACACCGGGGAGCTGTTTTTT. Translation gives CASSQVGGLAGTNTGELFF. V gene TRBV4-3 combines with J gene TRBJ2-2; TRBD2 matches 13 bases. V shed 1 base, J shed 2 bases, and the junction held 7 bases outside the gene matches. The germline V gene encodes CDR1 LGHNA and CDR2 YSLEER. CDR3 length: 19 residues.

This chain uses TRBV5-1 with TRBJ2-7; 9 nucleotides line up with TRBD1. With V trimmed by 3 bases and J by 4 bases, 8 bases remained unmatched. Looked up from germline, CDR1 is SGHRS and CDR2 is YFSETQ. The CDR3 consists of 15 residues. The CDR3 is CASSWGQGGTYEQYF. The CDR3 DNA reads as TGCGCCAGCAGCTGGGGACAGGGAGGGACTTACGAGCAGTACTTC. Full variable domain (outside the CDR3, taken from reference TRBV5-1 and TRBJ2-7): KAGVTQTPRYLIKTRGQQVTLSCSPISGHRSVSWYQQTPGQGLQFLFEYFSETQRNKGNFPGRFSGRQFSNSRSEMNVSTLELGDSALYLCASSWGQGGTYEQYFGPGTRLTVT.

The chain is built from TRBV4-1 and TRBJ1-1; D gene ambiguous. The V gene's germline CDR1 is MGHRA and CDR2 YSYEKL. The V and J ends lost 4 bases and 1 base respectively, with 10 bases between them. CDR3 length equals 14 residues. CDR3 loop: CASSPYDTNTEAFF. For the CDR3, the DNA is TGCGCCAGCAGCCCCTACGACACGAACACTGAAGCTTTCTTT.

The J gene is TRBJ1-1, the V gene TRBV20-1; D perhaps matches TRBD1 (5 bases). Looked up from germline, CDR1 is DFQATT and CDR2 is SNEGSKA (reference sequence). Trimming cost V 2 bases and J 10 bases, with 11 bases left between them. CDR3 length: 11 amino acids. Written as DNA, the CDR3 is TGCAGTGCTAGATCCGGGACGCGAGCTTTCTTT. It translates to CSARSGTRAFF.

The DNA of the CDR3 is TGTGCCAGCAGCCCGGACAGGGGCAATCAGCCCCAGCATTTT. It is translated as CASSPDRGNQPQHF. This chain uses TRBV5-5 with TRBJ1-5; 8 nucleotides line up with TRBD1. V gave up 4 bases and J gave up 2 bases; unmatched junction bases: 2. Looked up from germline, CDR1 is SGHKS and CDR2 is YYEKEE (reference sequence). The CDR3 extends over 14 amino acids.

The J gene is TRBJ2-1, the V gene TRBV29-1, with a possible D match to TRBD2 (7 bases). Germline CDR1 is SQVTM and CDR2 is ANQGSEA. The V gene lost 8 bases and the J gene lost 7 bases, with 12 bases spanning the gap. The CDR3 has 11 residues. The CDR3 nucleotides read TGCAGCCAGGGAGGGGGGAATGAGCAGTTCTTC. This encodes CSQGGGNEQFF.

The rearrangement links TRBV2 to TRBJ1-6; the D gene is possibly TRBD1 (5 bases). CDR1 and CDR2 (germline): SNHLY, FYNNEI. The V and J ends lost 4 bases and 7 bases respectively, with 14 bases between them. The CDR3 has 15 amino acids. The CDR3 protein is CASSVDGHLNSPLHF. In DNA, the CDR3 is TGTGCCAGCAGTGTCGATGGACACCTAAATTCACCCCTCCACTTT.

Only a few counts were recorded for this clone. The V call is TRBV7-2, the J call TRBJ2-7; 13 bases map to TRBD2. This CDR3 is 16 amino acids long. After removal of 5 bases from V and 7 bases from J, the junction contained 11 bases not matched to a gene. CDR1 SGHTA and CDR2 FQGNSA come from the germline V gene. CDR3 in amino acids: CASSHRALAGGGEQYF. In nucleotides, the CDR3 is TGTGCCAGCAGCCACCGCGCACTAGCGGGGGGGGGTGAGCAGTACTTC. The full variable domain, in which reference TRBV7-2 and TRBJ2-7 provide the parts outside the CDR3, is GAGVSQSPSNKVTEKGKDVELRCDPISGHTALYWYRQSLGQGLEFLIYFQGNSAPDKSGLPSDRFSAERTGGSVSTLTIQRTQQEDSAVYLCASSHRALAGGGEQYFGPGTRLTVT.

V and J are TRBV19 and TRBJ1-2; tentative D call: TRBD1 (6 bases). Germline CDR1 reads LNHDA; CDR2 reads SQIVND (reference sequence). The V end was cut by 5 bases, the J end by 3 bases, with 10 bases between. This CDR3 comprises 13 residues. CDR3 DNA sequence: TGTGCCAGTAGTGGACAGCATTACTATGGCTACACCTTC. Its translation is CASSGQHYYGYTF.

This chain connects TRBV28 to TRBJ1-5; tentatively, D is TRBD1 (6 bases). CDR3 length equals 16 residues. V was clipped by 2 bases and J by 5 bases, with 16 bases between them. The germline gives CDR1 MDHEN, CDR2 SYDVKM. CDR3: CASSLRSAGVDQPQHF. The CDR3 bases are TGTGCCAGCAGTTTAAGGTCGGCAGGGGTCGATCAGCCCCAGCATTTT.

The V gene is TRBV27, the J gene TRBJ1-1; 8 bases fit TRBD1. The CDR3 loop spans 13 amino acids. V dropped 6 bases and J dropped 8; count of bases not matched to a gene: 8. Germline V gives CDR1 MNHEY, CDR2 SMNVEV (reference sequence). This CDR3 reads CASRVRGLGEAFF. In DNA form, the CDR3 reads TGTGCCAGCAGAGTCAGGGGGCTGGGAGAAGCTTTCTTT.

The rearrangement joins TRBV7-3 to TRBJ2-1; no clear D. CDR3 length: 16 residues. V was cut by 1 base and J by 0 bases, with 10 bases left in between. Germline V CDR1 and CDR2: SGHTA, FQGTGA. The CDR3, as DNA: TGTGCCAGCAGCTTAAACCGAGAGGCCTCCTACAATGAGCAGTTCTTC. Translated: CASSLNREASYNEQFF.

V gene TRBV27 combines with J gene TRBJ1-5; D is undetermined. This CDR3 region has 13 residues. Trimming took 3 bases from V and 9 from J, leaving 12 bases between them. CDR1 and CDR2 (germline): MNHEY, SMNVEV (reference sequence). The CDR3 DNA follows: TGTGCCAGCAGTTTTACACGGAGCGGGCCCCAGCATTTT. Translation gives CASSFTRSGPQHF.

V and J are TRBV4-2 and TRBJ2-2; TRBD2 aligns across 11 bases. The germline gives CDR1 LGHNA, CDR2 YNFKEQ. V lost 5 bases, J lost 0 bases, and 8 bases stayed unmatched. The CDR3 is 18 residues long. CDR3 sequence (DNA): TGTGCCAGCAGCGCTTTGCCGGGACTAGCGGCGAACACCGGGGAGCTGTTTTTT. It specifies CASSALPGLAANTGELFF.

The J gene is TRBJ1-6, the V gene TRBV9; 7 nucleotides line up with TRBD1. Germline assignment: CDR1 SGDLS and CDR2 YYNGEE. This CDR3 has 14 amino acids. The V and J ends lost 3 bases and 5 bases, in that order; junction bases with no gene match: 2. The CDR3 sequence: CASSGGQNNSPLHF. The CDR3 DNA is TGTGCCAGCAGCGGGGGACAGAATAATTCACCCCTCCACTTT.

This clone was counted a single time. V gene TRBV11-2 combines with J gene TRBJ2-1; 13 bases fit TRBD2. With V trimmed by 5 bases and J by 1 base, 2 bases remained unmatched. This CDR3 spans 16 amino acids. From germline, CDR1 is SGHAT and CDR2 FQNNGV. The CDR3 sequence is CASSGLAGESYNEQFF. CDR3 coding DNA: TGTGCCAGCAGCGGACTAGCGGGGGAGTCCTACAATGAGCAGTTCTTC. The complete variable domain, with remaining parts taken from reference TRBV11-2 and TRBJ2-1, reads EAGVAQSPRYKIIEKRQSVAFWCNPISGHATLYWYQQILGQGPKLLIQFQNNGVVDDSQLPKDRFSAERLKGVDSTLKIQPAKLEDSAVYLCASSGLAGESYNEQFFGPGTRLTVL.

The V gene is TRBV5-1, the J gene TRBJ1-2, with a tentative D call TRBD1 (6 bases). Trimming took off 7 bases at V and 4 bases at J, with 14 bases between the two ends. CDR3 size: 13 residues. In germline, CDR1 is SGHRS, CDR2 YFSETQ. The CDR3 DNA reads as TGCGCCAGCGCAACCAGGGGAAGCTATGGCTACACCTTC. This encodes CASATRGSYGYTF.